This T cell receptor beta chain was captured by sequencing in a study of blood T cell repertoires in COVID-19. The CDR3 spans 12 residues. Germline CDR1 and CDR2: MDHEN and SYDVKM. V lost 3 bases, J lost 6 bases, and 6 bases lay in between. Clones were read by immunoSEQ multiplex PCR, and TCRdb kept only the in-frame ones, dropping some. The table lists just under 250,000 clones, around 89% of them singletons, with under 5% in the top ten. The clonotype originates from a woman aged 30 to 39 who had recovered from COVID-19. Material for sequencing was PBMCs or T cells enriched from blood (not recorded which). This chain uses TRBV28 with TRBJ2-1, with a weak D call TRBD2 (6 bases). This CDR3 reads CASSLGGNEQFF. CDR3 nucleotides: TGTGCCAGCAGTTTGGGGGGCAATGAGCAGTTCTTC.